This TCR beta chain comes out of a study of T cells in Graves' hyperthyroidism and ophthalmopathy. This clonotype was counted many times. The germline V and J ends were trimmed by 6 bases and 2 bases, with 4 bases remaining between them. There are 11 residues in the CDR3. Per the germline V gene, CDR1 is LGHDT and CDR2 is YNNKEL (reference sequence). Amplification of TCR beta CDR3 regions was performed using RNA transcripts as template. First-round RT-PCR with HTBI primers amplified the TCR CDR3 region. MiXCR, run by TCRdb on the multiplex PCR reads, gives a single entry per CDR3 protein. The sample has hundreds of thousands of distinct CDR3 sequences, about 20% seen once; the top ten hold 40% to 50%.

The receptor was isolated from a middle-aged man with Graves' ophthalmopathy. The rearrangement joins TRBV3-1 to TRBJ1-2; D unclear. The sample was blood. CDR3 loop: CASRRNYGYTF. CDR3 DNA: TGTGCCAGCAGGCGGAACTATGGCTACACCTTC.